This T cell receptor beta chain stems from a study of blood T cells in healthy people across ages. General study points: Diversity estimates from one million T cells were considered underestimates. What prevented conclusive comparison of naive and antigen-experienced cells was that PBMCs were unsorted. The recorded TCR beta diversity per million T cells decreased in a roughly linear manner with age.

This clonotype was recorded many times. Its cognate antigen is unknown. It was with a sample-barcoded 5' primer and a J-beta primer mix that a second PCR of about 6 to 12 cycles was run. TCRdb reprocessed the 5' RACE reads with MiXCR, giving one entry per CDR3 protein. The data hold about 810,000 distinct CDR3 sequences, with about 37% observed a single time. Trimming shortened V by 5 bases and J by 4 bases, and 11 bases separated the two germline ends. This CDR3 comprises 14 residues. Donors gave about 10 milliliters of peripheral blood apiece. Input material: blood. The clonotype originates from a man aged 18-30 years in good health. This chain uses TRBV12-3 or TRBV12-4 with TRBJ1-4, with TRBD1 as a possible D gene (6 bases). The CDR3 spells CASSPGGLNEKLFF. CDR3 sequence (DNA): TGTGCCAGCAGTCCGGGGGGGCTTAATGAAAAACTGTTTTTT.